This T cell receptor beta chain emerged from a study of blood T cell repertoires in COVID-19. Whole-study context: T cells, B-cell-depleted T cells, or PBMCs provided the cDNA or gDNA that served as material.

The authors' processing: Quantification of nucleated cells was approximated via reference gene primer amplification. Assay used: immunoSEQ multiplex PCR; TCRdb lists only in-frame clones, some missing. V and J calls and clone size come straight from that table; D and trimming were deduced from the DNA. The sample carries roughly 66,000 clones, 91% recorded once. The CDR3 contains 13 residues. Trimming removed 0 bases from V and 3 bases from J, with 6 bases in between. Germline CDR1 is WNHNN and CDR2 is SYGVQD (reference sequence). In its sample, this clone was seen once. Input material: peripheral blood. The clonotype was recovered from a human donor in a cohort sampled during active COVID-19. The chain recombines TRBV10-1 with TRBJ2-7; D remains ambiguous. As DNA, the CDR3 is TGCGCCAGCAGTGAGTCACCCGGCTACGAGCAGTACTTC. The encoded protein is CASSESPGYEQYF.